One T cell receptor beta chain is described in this entry. Its target is unknown. The sample belongs to a study of cytomegalovirus exposure and HLA in healthy donors. Study-level findings and limits: According to the study, 160 or so TCR beta chains were cytomegalovirus-associated.

Per the germline V gene, CDR1 is SGHRS and CDR2 is YFSETQ. CDR3 length: 15 residues. Trimming removed 0 bases from V and 5 bases from J; junction bases left unmatched: 2. The PCR ran on 60 Vbeta and 13 Jbeta primers. Profiled with immunoSEQ multiplex PCR; TCRdb holds only in-frame clones, not every one. The specimen's table records approximately 110,000 clones. The chain joins TRBV5-1 to TRBJ1-6; 7 bases are a match to TRBD1. The origin of this receptor is a man aged 35 to 55 in good health and CMV-seronegative. The sequenced sample was PBMCs. The CDR3 spells CASSLGDRHNSPLHF. CDR3 DNA sequence: TGCGCCAGCAGCTTGGGGGACAGACATAATTCACCCCTCCACTTT.